This is a list of T cell receptor beta chains from one sample in a study of beta chain features in type 1 diabetes. Profiled with immunoSEQ multiplex PCR; TCRdb holds only in-frame clones, not every one. The data show fewer than 400,000 clones, roughly 9% seen once. What was sequenced was central memory CD4+ T cells from blood. These receptor sequences come from a man in his thirties or forties with type 1 diabetes. Each CDR3 is given with its conserved first and last residue. A D gene is named only where the DNA matches it firmly. The listing skips clone size in some rows; elsewhere it reads once, few, many or a size class.

clone size: few
V gene: TRBV5-4
D gene: TRBD1
J gene: TRBJ1-3
CDR3 DNA: TGTGCCAGCAGCGAAAGGACAGGGGGATCTGGAAACACCATATATTTT
CDR3 protein: CASSERTGGSGNTIYF

clone size: few
V gene: TRBV5-4
D gene: -
J gene: TRBJ2-2
CDR3 DNA: TGTGCCAGCAGCTTCGGCGGGCATATGAACACCGGGGAGCTGTTTTTT
CDR3 protein: CASSFGGHMNTGELFF

clone size: -
V gene: TRBV4-1
D gene: TRBD1
J gene: TRBJ2-3
CDR3 DNA: TGCGCCAGCAGCCAGGAACAGGGGCTCGGTACGCAGTATTTT
CDR3 protein: CASSQEQGLGTQYF

clone size: few
V gene: TRBV7-9
D gene: TRBD2
J gene: TRBJ2-7
CDR3 DNA: TGTGCCAGCAGCTCTCGGACTAGCCCCTACGAGCAGTACTTC
CDR3 protein: CASSSRTSPYEQYF

clone size: few
V gene: TRBV18
D gene: -
J gene: TRBJ2-1
CDR3 DNA: TGTGCCAGCTCACCGCTAGAAACCAATGAGCAGTTCTTC
CDR3 protein: CASSPLETNEQFF

clone size: once
V gene: TRBV13
D gene: -
J gene: TRBJ1-4
CDR3 DNA: TGTGCCAGCAGCTTCGGGGTATCTAATGAAAAACTGTTTTTT
CDR3 protein: CASSFGVSNEKLFF

clone size: -
V gene: TRBV27
D gene: -
J gene: TRBJ1-2
CDR3 DNA: TGTGCCAGCAGTCCTATCGACAGGACAGACTATGGCTACACCTTC
CDR3 protein: CASSPIDRTDYGYTF

clone size: -
V gene: TRBV2
D gene: -
J gene: TRBJ1-5
CDR3 DNA: TGTGCCAGCAGGCCTGGTCCGGATGCGTATAGCAATCAGCCCCAGCATTTT
CDR3 protein: CASRPGPDAYSNQPQHF

clone size: -
V gene: TRBV18
D gene: TRBD1
J gene: TRBJ1-1
CDR3 DNA: TGTGCCAGCTCGTCAACCGAGGGGGCCGTGGGCACTGAAGCTTTCTTT
CDR3 protein: CASSSTEGAVGTEAFF

clone size: -
V gene: TRBV7-2
D gene: -
J gene: TRBJ2-7
CDR3 DNA: TGTGCCAGCAGCTCCGGAGGGGCCGACCCCAGCGAGCAGTACTTC
CDR3 protein: CASSSGGADPSEQYF

clone size: few
V gene: TRBV5-1
D gene: TRBD1
J gene: TRBJ2-4
CDR3 DNA: TGCGCCAGCAGCCTCGCACAGGGGGGCAAAAACATTCAGTACTTC
CDR3 protein: CASSLAQGGKNIQYF

clone size: few
V gene: TRBV9
D gene: -
J gene: TRBJ2-1
CDR3 DNA: TGTGCCAGCAGCGTAGCGATGGGCTCCTACAATGAGCAGTTCTTC
CDR3 protein: CASSVAMGSYNEQFF

clone size: -
V gene: TRBV7-9
D gene: -
J gene: TRBJ2-5
CDR3 DNA: TGTGCCAGCAGCTTAAAGGAGACCCAGTACTTC
CDR3 protein: CASSLKETQYF

clone size: few
V gene: TRBV5-1
D gene: TRBD1
J gene: TRBJ1-2
CDR3 DNA: TGCGCCAGCACCATGGGACAGGGAGACTATGGCTACACCTTC
CDR3 protein: CASTMGQGDYGYTF

clone size: once
V gene: TRBV7-2
D gene: TRBD2
J gene: TRBJ2-5
CDR3 DNA: TGTGCCAGCAGCTTAGCTAGCGGGGGGGCAGCTAAGACCCAGTACTTC
CDR3 protein: CASSLASGGAAKTQYF

clone size: -
V gene: TRBV2
D gene: -
J gene: TRBJ1-2
CDR3 DNA: TGTGCCAGCAGTGTGAAAGTGGCCTATGGCTACACCTTC
CDR3 protein: CASSVKVAYGYTF

clone size: -
V gene: TRBV4-2
D gene: -
J gene: TRBJ2-2
CDR3 DNA: TGTGCCAGCAGCCAAAGGGACGGTCCCACCGGGGAGCTGTTTTTT
CDR3 protein: CASSQRDGPTGELFF

clone size: many
V gene: TRBV10-3
D gene: TRBD1
J gene: TRBJ1-6
CDR3 DNA: TGTGCCATCAGCGAACAGGGGAATGATAATTCACCCCTCCACTTT
CDR3 protein: CAISEQGNDNSPLHF

clone size: few
V gene: TRBV10-3
D gene: -
J gene: TRBJ2-3
CDR3 DNA: TGTGCCATCAGCGACTCCCGGGGAATCACAGATACGCAGTATTTT
CDR3 protein: CAISDSRGITDTQYF

clone size: -
V gene: TRBV5-5
D gene: -
J gene: TRBJ2-7
CDR3 DNA: TGTGCCAGCAGCTCCCTGAGCTCCTACGAGCAGTACTTC
CDR3 protein: CASSSLSSYEQYF

clone size: few
V gene: TRBV6-5
D gene: TRBD1
J gene: TRBJ1-6
CDR3 DNA: TGTGCCAGCAGTCCAGGGGGGTTTGCCTCACCCCTCCACTTT
CDR3 protein: CASSPGGFASPLHF

clone size: -
V gene: TRBV5-6
D gene: -
J gene: TRBJ2-7
CDR3 DNA: TGTGCCAGCAGCTCAGACAGCTACGAGCAGTACTTC
CDR3 protein: CASSSDSYEQYF

clone size: -
V gene: TRBV27
D gene: TRBD1
J gene: TRBJ1-5
CDR3 DNA: TGTGCCAGCAGTTTAACAGGGGCCAGTCAGCCCCAGCATTTT
CDR3 protein: CASSLTGASQPQHF

clone size: few
V gene: TRBV19
D gene: TRBD2
J gene: TRBJ2-1
CDR3 DNA: TGTGCCAGTAAAGAGCGGGGGGGCAGGCTTTTTGAGCAGTTCTTC
CDR3 protein: CASKERGGRLFEQFF

clone size: few
V gene: TRBV29-1
D gene: TRBD1
J gene: TRBJ2-1
CDR3 DNA: TGCAGCGTTGGGGGACAGGGATACAATGAGCAGTTCTTC
CDR3 protein: CSVGGQGYNEQFF

clone size: few
V gene: TRBV7-8
D gene: -
J gene: TRBJ2-2
CDR3 DNA: TGTGCCAGCAGTGGACAGTCGAACACCGGGGAGCTGTTTTTT
CDR3 protein: CASSGQSNTGELFF

clone size: few
V gene: TRBV18
D gene: -
J gene: TRBJ1-2
CDR3 DNA: TGTGCCAGCTCACCACCGTTTACCAACTATGGCTACACCTTC
CDR3 protein: CASSPPFTNYGYTF

clone size: many
V gene: TRBV6-1
D gene: -
J gene: TRBJ1-2
CDR3 DNA: TGTGCCAGCAGTGAAAGAGCCAGGTCGGGCTACACCTTC
CDR3 protein: CASSERARSGYTF

clone size: -
V gene: TRBV6-5
D gene: -
J gene: TRBJ2-7
CDR3 DNA: TGTGCCAGCAGCCTGGACAGTAAGGTATACGAGCAGTACTTC
CDR3 protein: CASSLDSKVYEQYF

clone size: -
V gene: TRBV20-1
D gene: -
J gene: TRBJ2-3
CDR3 DNA: TGCAGTGCCGAGATCACAGATACGCAGTATTTT
CDR3 protein: CSAEITDTQYF

clone size: -
V gene: TRBV7-2
D gene: -
J gene: TRBJ2-7
CDR3 DNA: TGTGCCAGCAGCTTAGATCCAGGGCGGAGCTCCTACGAGCAGTACTTC
CDR3 protein: CASSLDPGRSSYEQYF

clone size: -
V gene: TRBV7-9
D gene: -
J gene: TRBJ2-5
CDR3 DNA: TGTGCCAGCAGCTCTGGACAGCTCCAATACTTC
CDR3 protein: CASSSGQLQYF

clone size: many
V gene: TRBV7-6
D gene: -
J gene: TRBJ1-4
CDR3 DNA: TGTGCCAGCAGCTTAACTGAAGCTAATGAAAAACTGTTTTTT
CDR3 protein: CASSLTEANEKLFF

clone size: -
V gene: TRBV28
D gene: -
J gene: TRBJ1-5
CDR3 DNA: TGTGCCAGCACCCCATCCCGGGGGGTTAATCAGCCCCAGCATTTT
CDR3 protein: CASTPSRGVNQPQHF

clone size: few
V gene: TRBV20-1
D gene: -
J gene: TRBJ1-4
CDR3 DNA: TGCAGTGCTCTTGATGAAAAACTGTTTTTT
CDR3 protein: CSALDEKLFF

clone size: -
V gene: TRBV5-1
D gene: TRBD1
J gene: TRBJ1-2
CDR3 DNA: TGCGCCAGCAGGGTTGACAGGGACTATGGCTACACCTTC
CDR3 protein: CASRVDRDYGYTF

clone size: few
V gene: TRBV5-1
D gene: TRBD2
J gene: TRBJ2-1
CDR3 DNA: TGCGCCAGCAGCTCCGACTATGCGAGCGGGAGGCAGTTCTTC
CDR3 protein: CASSSDYASGRQFF

clone size: few
V gene: TRBV2
D gene: TRBD1
J gene: TRBJ2-3
CDR3 DNA: TGTGCCAGCAGCAAGCAGGGGGCGCAGATTGGAGATACGCAGTATTTT
CDR3 protein: CASSKQGAQIGDTQYF

clone size: -
V gene: TRBV20-1
D gene: -
J gene: TRBJ2-7
CDR3 DNA: TGCAGTGCTAGTTCTCCCTACGAGCAGTACTTC
CDR3 protein: CSASSPYEQYF

clone size: few
V gene: TRBV29-1
D gene: TRBD1
J gene: TRBJ2-3
CDR3 DNA: TGCAGCGTTGAAGGGCGGACAGGGGGCACAGATACGCAGTATTTT
CDR3 protein: CSVEGRTGGTDTQYF

clone size: -
V gene: TRBV18
D gene: -
J gene: TRBJ1-5
CDR3 DNA: TGTGCCAGCTCACCGGACGGTAATCAGCCCCAGCATTTT
CDR3 protein: CASSPDGNQPQHF

clone size: many
V gene: TRBV18
D gene: TRBD1
J gene: TRBJ1-5
CDR3 DNA: TGTGCCAGCTCACCTCAGGGGGGCGGCAATCAGCCCCAGCATTTT
CDR3 protein: CASSPQGGGNQPQHF

clone size: few
V gene: TRBV27
D gene: TRBD1
J gene: TRBJ2-7
CDR3 DNA: TGTGCCAGCAGTTTATCTGGACAGGGAATTGGCTACGAGCAGTACTTC
CDR3 protein: CASSLSGQGIGYEQYF

clone size: -
V gene: TRBV7-9
D gene: -
J gene: TRBJ1-1
CDR3 DNA: TGTGCCAGCAGCTTATTCGGAGAGGGTGAAGCTTTCTTT
CDR3 protein: CASSLFGEGEAFF

clone size: few
V gene: TRBV7-7
D gene: -
J gene: TRBJ2-5
CDR3 DNA: TGTGCCAGCAGCTTACAGCGTGAAGAGACCCAGTACTTC
CDR3 protein: CASSLQREETQYF